One and the same sample provided the 23 T cell receptor beta chains below, sequenced in a study of Ad26.COV2.S vaccination and SARS-CoV-2 variants. Generated by immunoSEQ multiplex PCR, the TCRdb table keeps only in-frame clones and is missing some. The repertoire holds over 450,000 clones, with about nine tenths as singletons. Specified treatment: about 20 received Ad26.COV2.S at low or high dose, single or two shots; a few received placebo; per-sample allocation not given. Sampling was done on day 63 after the first vaccine or placebo injection. Sequenced here: peripheral blood, sampled in a trial of Ad26.COV2.S vaccine versus placebo. Every receptor here comes from a person between 18 and 59 years old who received the Ad26.COV2.S COVID-19 vaccine or a placebo.

About this clone itself: Within the sample, other DNA sequences also encode this same CDR3. J is TRBJ2-7 and V is TRBV18, with D possibly being TRBD1 (6 bases). This CDR3 is built from 14 residues. CDR1 and CDR2 (germline): KGHSH, LQKENI. Deletions cut 6 bases from V and 0 bases from J, with 12 bases between. The CDR3 here is CASSPTGTSYEQYF. The CDR3 region has the DNA TGTGCCAGCTCGCCGACAGGAACCTCCTACGAGCAGTACTTC.

CDR3 amino acids: CASSPGHRKSYNSPLHF. The DNA for the CDR3 is TGTGCCAGCTCACCGGGTCACAGAAAATCCTATAATTCACCCCTCCACTTT. The V gene is TRBV18, the J gene TRBJ1-6, with D unresolved. The V and J ends lost 3 bases and 1 base respectively, with 13 bases between them. Per germline, CDR1 KGHSH and CDR2 LQKENI. The CDR3 is 17 residues long.

The V call is TRBV5-4, the J call TRBJ2-1; 8 nucleotides match TRBD2. V was pared by 0 bases and J by 10 bases, with 0 bases of the junction left unmatched. The germline V gene encodes CDR1 SGHNT and CDR2 YYREEE (reference sequence). The CDR3 runs 12 residues. DNA of the CDR3: TGTGCCAGCAGCTTGGCGGGAGGGGAGCAGTTCTTC. It codes for CASSLAGGEQFF.

The chain has TRBV5-1 and TRBJ1-1; TRBD1 matches at 7 bases. With V trimmed by 7 bases and J by 1 base, 7 bases remained unmatched. The CDR3 spans 14 residues. Germline CDR1 and CDR2: SGHRS and YFSETQ. The CDR3 region is CASGEQGPNTEAFF. In nucleotides, the CDR3 is TGCGCCAGCGGAGAACAGGGGCCGAACACTGAAGCTTTCTTT.

The V gene is TRBV11-2, the J gene TRBJ2-3; D gene unclear. Germline V lookup: CDR1 SGHAT, CDR2 FQNNGV. Trimming took 1 base from V and 4 from J, leaving 3 bases between them. This CDR3 has 12 residues. The CDR3 protein is CASSLVADTQYF. CDR3 coding DNA: TGTGCCAGCAGCTTAGTAGCAGATACGCAGTATTTT.

Remarks on this clone: This same CDR3 is encoded by further DNA sequences in the sample. The chain has TRBV9 and TRBJ2-2; the D is unclear. This CDR3 has 13 residues. V was pared by 1 base and J by 3 bases, with 4 bases between. Germline V gene data show CDR1 as SGDLS and CDR2 as YYNGEE. The CDR3 spells CASSVRYTGELFF. DNA of the CDR3: TGTGCCAGCAGCGTAAGGTACACCGGGGAGCTGTTTTTT.

CDR3 sequence (DNA): TGTGCCAGCAGTTACGGAGGGGGGAAATATAGCAATCAGCCCCAGCATTTT. Protein product: CASSYGGGKYSNQPQHF. The rearrangement joins TRBV6-2 or TRBV6-3 to TRBJ1-5, with TRBD1 as a possible D gene (6 bases). CDR3 length equals 17 residues. Germline CDR1 and CDR2: MNHEY and SVGEGT. Between the trimmed V and J ends, which lost 2 bases and 0 bases, there was a span of 14 bases.

J is TRBJ2-7 and V is TRBV19; D is unresolved. Germline V gives CDR1 LNHDA, CDR2 SQIVND (reference sequence). Trimming shortened V by 4 bases and J by 0 bases, and 7 bases separated the two germline ends. This CDR3 comprises 13 residues. The DNA for the CDR3 is TGTGCCAGTAGTACCCGAAACTCCTACGAGCAGTACTTC. This codes for CASSTRNSYEQYF.

This chain links TRBV28 with TRBJ1-5, with D tentatively TRBD1 (6 bases). The ends were cut back, 7 bases at V and 3 bases at J, with 13 bases in the middle. The CDR3 is 14 amino acids. The germline V gene has CDR1 MDHEN and CDR2 SYDVKM. CDR3 coding DNA: TGTGCCAGCATCCCCGGGACACCCAATCAGCCCCAGCATTTT. Amino acids: CASIPGTPNQPQHF.

The chain has TRBV3-1 (or the pseudogene TRBV3-2) and TRBJ2-2; the match to TRBD2 covers 13 bases. CDR3 size: 17 residues. Per the germline V gene, CDR1 is LGHDT and CDR2 is YNNKEL (reference sequence). V shed 4 bases, J shed 5 bases, and the junction held 7 bases outside the gene matches. The CDR3 bases are TGTGCCAGCAGCCCTGGGGGGACTAGCGGGGAAACCGGGGAGCTGTTTTTT. It yields the protein CASSPGGTSGETGELFF.

The CDR3 DNA reads as TGTGCCAGCAGTTTACCCGACGCCCCGACTCCGAGGGGAGAAAAACTGTTTTTT. This encodes CASSLPDAPTPRGEKLFF. The rearrangement joins TRBV28 to TRBJ1-4; TRBD1 is a possible D gene (5 bases). V was shortened by 2 bases and J by 8 bases, with 24 bases between the two germline ends. In germline, CDR1 is MDHEN, CDR2 SYDVKM. The CDR3 totals 18 residues. Using reference TRBV28 and TRBJ1-4 for the parts outside the CDR3, the full variable domain is DVKVTQSSRYLVKRTGEKVFLECVQDMDHENMFWYRQDPGLGLRLIYFSYDVKMKEKGDIPEGYSVSREKKERFSLILESASTNQTSMYLCASSLPDAPTPRGEKLFFGSGTQLSVL.

The genes are TRBV6-2 or TRBV6-3 and TRBJ2-1, with D tentatively TRBD1 or TRBD2 (5 bases each). Germline CDR1 reads MNHEY; CDR2 reads SVGEGT. This CDR3 region has 16 residues. The V gene lost 2 bases and the J gene lost 9 bases, with 20 bases spanning the gap. The CDR3: CASSYVGRRGAGEQFF. The CDR3 DNA sequence: TGTGCCAGCAGTTACGTGGGGAGAAGGGGTGCGGGTGAGCAGTTCTTC.

This rearrangement joins TRBV5-1 to TRBJ2-2; D ambiguous. V dropped 4 bases and J dropped 10 bases, with 14 bases sitting between them. This CDR3 is built from 13 residues. CDR1 is SGHRS, CDR2 YFSETQ, per germline. The CDR3 region is CASSPHGAEELFF. The CDR3 bases are TGCGCCAGCAGCCCCCATGGCGCGGAGGAGCTGTTTTTT.

The CDR3 DNA reads as TGTGCCAGCTACTCAACGGGCCTCATCCAAGCTTTCTTT. Its translation is CASYSTGLIQAFF. The rearrangement links TRBV19 to TRBJ1-1; no reliable D call. The ends were cut back, 9 bases at V and 9 bases at J, with 20 bases in the middle. Germline V gene data show CDR1 as LNHDA and CDR2 as SQIVND (reference sequence). The CDR3 is made up of 13 amino acids.

V gene TRBV28 combines with J gene TRBJ1-2, with TRBD1 matching 11 bases. The CDR3 has 16 residues. V shed 3 bases, J shed 8 bases, and the junction held 11 bases outside the gene matches. Per the germline V gene, CDR1 is MDHEN and CDR2 is SYDVKM. The CDR3 loop reads CASSLPLGQGERGYTF. CDR3 DNA sequence: TGTGCCAGCAGTTTGCCCCTGGGACAGGGGGAACGAGGCTACACCTTC.

The chain has TRBV19 and TRBJ1-4, with 10 bases fitting TRBD1. This CDR3 spans 17 amino acids. From germline, CDR1 is LNHDA and CDR2 SQIVND (reference sequence). The trim removed 4 bases at V and 1 base at J, leaving 6 bases unmatched. The DNA for the CDR3 is TGTGCCAGTAGTACCCGGGACAGGGGTGAAACTAATGAAAAACTGTTTTTT. This translates into CASSTRDRGETNEKLFF. The full variable domain, with the rest looked up from reference TRBV19 and TRBJ1-4, is DGGITQSPKYLFRKEGQNVTLSCEQNLNHDAMYWYRQDPGQGLRLIYYSQIVNDFQKGDIAEGYSVSREKKESFPLTVTSAQKNPTAFYLCASSTRDRGETNEKLFFGSGTQLSVL.

This chain joins TRBV28 and TRBJ1-1, with TRBD1 as a possible D gene (5 bases). This CDR3 is built from 13 residues. Germline values: CDR1 MDHEN, CDR2 SYDVKM. Trimming removed 7 bases at V and 5 bases at J, with 14 bases between. CDR3 sequence: CASTDAGVTEAFF. The CDR3 DNA is TGTGCCAGCACTGATGCGGGGGTAACTGAAGCTTTCTTT. Full variable domain (remainder filled in from reference TRBV28 and TRBJ1-1): DVKVTQSSRYLVKRTGEKVFLECVQDMDHENMFWYRQDPGLGLRLIYFSYDVKMKEKGDIPEGYSVSREKKERFSLILESASTNQTSMYLCASTDAGVTEAFFGQGTRLTVV.

This clone occurred a few times. V usage is TRBV19 and J usage is TRBJ1-1; no clear D gene. The V end was cut by 7 bases, the J end by 1 base, with 7 bases between. The CDR3 consists of 12 residues. Germline V gives CDR1 LNHDA, CDR2 SQIVND (reference sequence). CDR3 nucleotide sequence: TGTGCCAGTACTAGGGAGAACACTGAAGCTTTCTTT. Translation: CASTRENTEAFF.

The V gene is TRBV7-2, the J gene TRBJ1-6, with 8 bases fitting TRBD1. The CDR3 length is 16 residues. The V and J ends lost 5 bases and 7 bases, in that order; junction bases with no gene match: 10. Germline lookup yields CDR1 SGHTA and CDR2 FQGNSA. The CDR3 protein is CASSPLRTGRNSPLHF. CDR3 coding DNA: TGTGCCAGCAGCCCACTCCGGACAGGGCGAAATTCACCCCTCCACTTT. The entire variable domain, with the rest obtained from reference TRBV7-2 and TRBJ1-6, is as follows: GAGVSQSPSNKVTEKGKDVELRCDPISGHTALYWYRQSLGQGLEFLIYFQGNSAPDKSGLPSDRFSAERTGGSVSTLTIQRTQQEDSAVYLCASSPLRTGRNSPLHFGNGTRLTVT.

This chain links TRBV28 with TRBJ2-1; 9 bases are shared with TRBD2. This CDR3 has 14 amino acids. With V trimmed by 5 bases and J by 3 bases, 2 bases remained unmatched. Germline V gene sequence: CDR1 MDHEN, CDR2 SYDVKM. DNA for the CDR3: TGTGCCAGCAGTAGCGGGGGGAACTACAATGAGCAGTTCTTC. This gives the protein CASSSGGNYNEQFF.

V and J are TRBV6-5 and TRBJ1-2; D gene uncertain. The CDR3 spans 12 residues. Looked up from germline, CDR1 is MNHEY and CDR2 is SVGAGI. Trimming pared 6 bases from V and 2 bases from J, leaving 7 bases between. CDR3 coding DNA: TGTGCCAGCAGACGGCAGAACTATGGCTACACCTTC. This codes for CASRRQNYGYTF.

This sequence joins TRBV10-3 and TRBJ2-1, with unresolved D. V was clipped by 3 bases and J by 2 bases, with 14 bases between them. CDR3 length equals 16 residues. Germline CDR1 reads ENHRY; CDR2 reads SYGVKD. The CDR3 reads CAISDSSGSPYNEQFF. Written as DNA, the CDR3 is TGTGCCATCAGTGACTCTTCGGGCAGCCCCTACAATGAGCAGTTCTTC.

CDR3 residues: CASSQRSTEGHEQFF. The CDR3 coding sequence is TGCGCCAGCAGCCAACGGTCAACGGAGGGCCATGAGCAGTTCTTC. V usage is TRBV4-1 and J usage is TRBJ2-1; D may be TRBD2 (6 bases). The CDR3 runs to 15 residues. The germline V gene encodes CDR1 MGHRA and CDR2 YSYEKL. Trimming removed 2 bases from V and 8 bases from J, with 16 bases in between.